These T cell receptor beta chains were read from a single sample in a study of CD8 T cells in Susac syndrome. From the immunoSEQ multiplex PCR reads, TCRdb called clonotypes with MiXCR, one entry per CDR3 protein. The sample holds 100,000 to 150,000 distinct CDR3 sequences, nearly 95% seen once. Input material: CD4+ T cells from PBMCs. The receptors shown here come from a human donor in good health. CDR3s include the opening cysteine and the closing phenylalanine or tryptophan. The D gene is left open where the match is weak. For some rows the clone size is stated as once, few or many, or as a class when expanded; others skip it.

size: few; D: NA; V: TRBV12-3/TRBV12-4; J: TRBJ1-2; DNA: TGTGCCAGCAGTTTGGCCAGAGATTATGGCTACACCTTC; CDR3: CASSLARDYGYTF
size: NA; D: TRBD1; V: TRBV30; J: TRBJ2-3; DNA: TGTGCCTGGAGTGGGACAGGGAGGACAGATACGCAGTATTTT; CDR3: CAWSGTGRTDTQYF
size: NA; D: TRBD2; V: TRBV18; J: TRBJ2-1; DNA: TGTGCCAGCTCACCAAGCGGGACTAGCGTCAATGAGCAGTTCTTC; CDR3: CASSPSGTSVNEQFF
size: NA; D: NA; V: TRBV4-1; J: TRBJ2-1; DNA: TGCGCCAGCAGCCGACAGGGAGGGAGGACCTACAATGAGCAGTTCTTC; CDR3: CASSRQGGRTYNEQFF
size: once; D: NA; V: TRBV12-3/TRBV12-4; J: TRBJ2-6; DNA: TGTGCCAGCAGTTCCAGGGCCTCTGGGGCCAACGTCCTGACTTTC; CDR3: CASSSRASGANVLTF
size: NA; D: TRBD1; V: TRBV29-1; J: TRBJ1-2; DNA: TGCAGCGCATCCGGACAGGCCCCTTCCGCTGGCTACACCTTC; CDR3: CSASGQAPSAGYTF
size: NA; D: NA; V: TRBV10-3; J: TRBJ2-5; DNA: TGTGCCATCAGGGACTCCGGGCCCGGAGAGACCCAGTACTTC; CDR3: CAIRDSGPGETQYF
size: NA; D: NA; V: TRBV20-1; J: TRBJ2-7; DNA: TGCAGTGCTAGTACCGGGCCCGGGGCCTACGAGCAGTACTTC; CDR3: CSASTGPGAYEQYF
size: NA; D: NA; V: TRBV18; J: TRBJ2-1; DNA: TGTGCCAGCTCACCCTTACCCCGAGTAACCTACAATGAGCAGTTCTTC; CDR3: CASSPLPRVTYNEQFF
size: once; D: TRBD2; V: TRBV7-9; J: TRBJ2-1; DNA: TGTGCCAGCAGCTTACGTCGGACTAGTGAGAATGAGCAGTTCTTC; CDR3: CASSLRRTSENEQFF
size: NA; D: TRBD2; V: TRBV5-6; J: TRBJ2-7; DNA: TGTGCCAGCAGCCGTCGGACTAGCGGGACGGTCTCCTACGAGCAGTACTTC; CDR3: CASSRRTSGTVSYEQYF
size: few; D: TRBD1; V: TRBV29-1; J: TRBJ1-1; DNA: TGCAGTGTGGGACAGGGAGGCACTGAAGCTTTCTTT; CDR3: CSVGQGGTEAFF
size: NA; D: TRBD2; V: TRBV6-6; J: TRBJ2-7; DNA: TGTGCCACCCGGTCCGGGACTAGTGACACGCGACAGTACTTC; CDR3: CATRSGTSDTRQYF
size: NA; D: TRBD1; V: TRBV29-1; J: TRBJ2-7; DNA: TGCAGCGCCGCCCTCGGGACAGGGGTAGCCGAGCAGTACTTC; CDR3: CSAALGTGVAEQYF
size: once; D: NA; V: TRBV18; J: TRBJ2-2; DNA: TGTGCCAGCTCACCACGATTGACGAATGCGAACACCGGGGAGCTGTTTTTT; CDR3: CASSPRLTNANTGELFF
size: NA; D: NA; V: TRBV20-1; J: TRBJ2-1; DNA: TGCAGTGCTAGCGGCTCGGCAGCGAATGAGCAGTTCTTC; CDR3: CSASGSAANEQFF
size: NA; D: NA; V: TRBV20-1; J: TRBJ2-3; DNA: TGCAGTGCCTCCCCGGGGGAATTCACAGATACGCAGTATTTT; CDR3: CSASPGEFTDTQYF
size: NA; D: TRBD2; V: TRBV11-2; J: TRBJ2-3; DNA: TGTGCCAGCAGCTCAATAGCGGGGGCGGGGACAGATACGCAGTATTTT; CDR3: CASSSIAGAGTDTQYF
size: NA; D: NA; V: TRBV20-1; J: TRBJ2-7; DNA: TGCAGTGCTAGAGACGCAGGGCCAAGCTCCTACGAGCAGTACTTC; CDR3: CSARDAGPSSYEQYF
size: NA; D: NA; V: TRBV6-1; J: TRBJ1-5; DNA: TGTGCCAGCAGTGGAGGAGCCGGGGTTGATAGCAATCAGCCCCAGCATTTT; CDR3: CASSGGAGVDSNQPQHF
size: NA; D: TRBD2; V: TRBV28; J: TRBJ2-7; DNA: TGTGCCAGCAGTTTAGGACTAGCCTCCTACGAGCAGTACTTC; CDR3: CASSLGLASYEQYF
size: NA; D: NA; V: TRBV5-1; J: TRBJ2-7; DNA: TGCGCCAGCAGCTTGGGGCGGGGGCCCTACGAGCAGTACTTC; CDR3: CASSLGRGPYEQYF
size: NA; D: TRBD2; V: TRBV4-1; J: TRBJ2-2; DNA: TGCGCCAGCAGCCAAACAGAGGGACTAGCGGGAGTTCCCACCGGGGAGCTGTTTTTT; CDR3: CASSQTEGLAGVPTGELFF
size: NA; D: NA; V: TRBV6-6; J: TRBJ2-3; DNA: TGTGCCAGCAGTTACGAGAGCACAGATACGCAGTATTTT; CDR3: CASSYESTDTQYF
size: NA; D: NA; V: TRBV7-9; J: TRBJ1-1; DNA: TGTGCCAGCAGCTTGGCAGCAAGGACTGAAGCTTTCTTT; CDR3: CASSLAARTEAFF
size: NA; D: NA; V: TRBV3-1; J: TRBJ2-2; DNA: TGTGCCAGCACCCCAGACCCCGACTTCACCGGGGAGCTGTTTTTT; CDR3: CASTPDPDFTGELFF
size: NA; D: NA; V: TRBV15; J: TRBJ2-5; DNA: TGTGCCACCAGCAAGCACGGCGAGACCCAGTACTTC; CDR3: CATSKHGETQYF
size: NA; D: NA; V: TRBV19; J: TRBJ2-1; DNA: TGTGCCAGTAGTATTTTGGTCAACAATGAGCAGTTCTTC; CDR3: CASSILVNNEQFF
size: NA; D: NA; V: TRBV13; J: TRBJ2-3; DNA: TGTGCCAGCAGCTTATCTAAGAAAACAGATACGCAGTATTTT; CDR3: CASSLSKKTDTQYF
size: NA; D: NA; V: TRBV5-1; J: TRBJ2-6; DNA: TGCGCCAGCAGCTGGCCGACAGAGCCTTCTACCTCTGGGGCCAACGTCCTGACTTTC; CDR3: CASSWPTEPSTSGANVLTF
size: NA; D: NA; V: TRBV3-1; J: TRBJ1-3; DNA: TGTGCCAGCAGCTCCTTTACGGGTAGGACGGGAAACACCATATATTTT; CDR3: CASSSFTGRTGNTIYF
size: NA; D: TRBD2; V: TRBV4-2; J: TRBJ2-1; DNA: TGTGCCAGCAGCCAAGATGTCTTCGGCGGGAGGAATGACAATGAGCAGTTCTTC; CDR3: CASSQDVFGGRNDNEQFF
size: NA; D: TRBD2; V: TRBV24-1; J: TRBJ2-1; DNA: TGCGGGACTAGCGGGAGTGTCGACAATGAGCAGTTCTTC; CDR3: CGTSGSVDNEQFF
size: NA; D: TRBD2; V: TRBV19; J: TRBJ2-3; DNA: TGTGCCAGTAGTCTCCGGACTAGCGGGAGCGATACGCAGTATTTT; CDR3: CASSLRTSGSDTQYF
size: NA; D: TRBD1; V: TRBV29-1; J: TRBJ1-2; DNA: TGCAGCGTCGACGAGAGACAGGGAGTCTTGTATGGCTACACCTTC; CDR3: CSVDERQGVLYGYTF
size: NA; D: NA; V: TRBV7-9; J: TRBJ1-4; DNA: TGTGCCAGCAGCTTACCAGGGATGGTTGAAAAACTGTTTTTT; CDR3: CASSLPGMVEKLFF
size: NA; D: TRBD1; V: TRBV29-1; J: TRBJ2-3; DNA: TGCAGCGTACGGGACAGCCACACAGATACGCAGTATTTT; CDR3: CSVRDSHTDTQYF
size: NA; D: TRBD1; V: TRBV5-1; J: TRBJ1-1; DNA: TGCGCCAGCAGCTCCCAGGGGGGGATGAACACTGAAGCTTTCTTT; CDR3: CASSSQGGMNTEAFF
size: NA; D: TRBD2; V: TRBV18; J: TRBJ2-5; DNA: TGTGCCAGCTCACCACGGAGCCTAGCGGGGCAAGAGACCCAGTACTTC; CDR3: CASSPRSLAGQETQYF
size: NA; D: TRBD2; V: TRBV30; J: TRBJ2-7; DNA: TGTGCCTGGAGGCGGGAGGCCTACGAGCAGTACTTC; CDR3: CAWRREAYEQYF
size: NA; D: TRBD2; V: TRBV28; J: TRBJ2-3; DNA: TGTGCCAGCAGCTCCGGACTAGCGGGAGGTATGGATACGCAGTATTTT; CDR3: CASSSGLAGGMDTQYF
size: NA; D: NA; V: TRBV24-1; J: TRBJ1-2; DNA: TGTGCCACCAGTGATGGACAGCGCTATGGCTACACCTTC; CDR3: CATSDGQRYGYTF
size: NA; D: NA; V: TRBV25-1; J: TRBJ2-7; DNA: TGTGCCAGCGGCCCCGAATTCTCCTACGAGCAGTACTTC; CDR3: CASGPEFSYEQYF
size: NA; D: TRBD2; V: TRBV3-1; J: TRBJ2-7; DNA: TGTGCCAGCAGCCAATCCAGCGGGAGATCCGAGCAGTACTTC; CDR3: CASSQSSGRSEQYF
size: NA; D: NA; V: TRBV27; J: TRBJ2-7; DNA: TGTGCCAGCCACATTCGAGGGGACTTGGTCGAGCAGTACTTC; CDR3: CASHIRGDLVEQYF
size: NA; D: NA; V: TRBV30; J: TRBJ2-1; DNA: TGTGCCTGGAGCTTGGGGCGGACGAGCTCCTACAATGAGCAGTTCTTC; CDR3: CAWSLGRTSSYNEQFF
size: NA; D: NA; V: TRBV7-9; J: TRBJ2-7; DNA: TGTGCCAGCAGCTTAGATCAGGGACGCTACGAGCAGTACTTC; CDR3: CASSLDQGRYEQYF
size: NA; D: TRBD2; V: TRBV29-1; J: TRBJ2-3; DNA: TGCAGCGTTGAAGCGTTCCCAGGCGGGAGTCAGGGAGATACGCAGTATTTT; CDR3: CSVEAFPGGSQGDTQYF
size: NA; D: TRBD1; V: TRBV15; J: TRBJ1-2; DNA: TGTGCCACCAGCAGAGAGGTGGGACAGGGTCGGAGTGGCTACACCTTC; CDR3: CATSREVGQGRSGYTF
size: NA; D: NA; V: TRBV12-3/TRBV12-4; J: TRBJ1-1; DNA: TGTGCCAGCACCCAAACACAGAACACTGAAGCTTTCTTT; CDR3: CASTQTQNTEAFF
size: NA; D: NA; V: TRBV28; J: TRBJ2-5; DNA: TGTGCCAGCACCCTTGGGGTTCTTAAAGAGACCCAGTACTTC; CDR3: CASTLGVLKETQYF
size: NA; D: NA; V: TRBV7-9; J: TRBJ2-5; DNA: TGTGCCAGCAGCGTAATTCAGGAGACCCAGTACTTC; CDR3: CASSVIQETQYF
size: NA; D: TRBD2; V: TRBV15; J: TRBJ2-7; DNA: TGTGCCACCAGCAGAGGGGTTAGCGGGAGATCCTACGAGCAGTACTTC; CDR3: CATSRGVSGRSYEQYF